Below, 30 T cell receptor beta chains from the same sample are listed, as sequenced in a study of blood T cell repertoires in COVID-19. Some clones are missing from TCRdb's copy, which holds only in-frame ones; the method was immunoSEQ multiplex PCR. Of around 150,000 clones listed, 65% to 90% were seen once; the top ten hold 8.4%. Sequencing was carried out using peripheral blood. Receptors were obtained from a woman aged 55 to 70 with active or convalescent COVID-19.

This clone has just a few counts. The chain joins TRBV4-2 to TRBJ2-2, with D possibly TRBD2 on 6 matching bases. Trimming stripped 5 bases from V and 4 bases from J, with 11 bases between. CDR3 length: 14 residues. Germline loops: CDR1 LGHNA, CDR2 YNFKEQ. Here the CDR3 reads CASSGRSSTGELFF. The CDR3 DNA reads TGTGCCAGCAGCGGGAGGTCAAGCACCGGGGAGCTGTTTTTT.

The chain has TRBV7-2 and TRBJ2-2; weak D call: TRBD1 (6 bases). Trimming pared 7 bases from V and 1 base from J, leaving 10 bases between. CDR1 SGHTA and CDR2 FQGNSA come from the germline V gene. The CDR3 has 14 amino acids. The CDR3 is CASTRGGNTGELFF. CDR3 coding DNA: TGTGCCAGCACCAGAGGGGGGAACACCGGGGAGCTGTTTTTT.

This chain links TRBV6-1 with TRBJ1-2; D uncertain. Trimming pared 2 bases from V and 2 bases from J, leaving 9 bases between. This CDR3 is 14 amino acids long. CDR1 MNHNS and CDR2 SASEGT come from the germline V gene. Here the CDR3 reads CASSEMGRNYGYTF. CDR3 coding DNA: TGTGCCAGCAGTGAAATGGGCAGAAACTATGGCTACACCTTC.

This clone was detected once. The V and J genes are TRBV7-2 and TRBJ2-1, with TRBD2 matching 8 bases. Losses at the gene ends were 3 bases for V and 5 bases for J; bases not matched to a gene: 9. The CDR3 spans 16 residues. The germline V gene encodes CDR1 SGHTA and CDR2 FQGNSA. CDR3 sequence (DNA): TGTGCCAGCAGCTTTTGGGCGGGAGGACGAAACAATGAGCAGTTCTTC. Translating it yields CASSFWAGGRNNEQFF.

The genes are TRBV10-3 and TRBJ1-1, with 12 bases lining up with TRBD1. Trimming cost V 6 bases and J 4 bases; bases outside gene matches: 6. The CDR3 sequence is 15 residues long. From germline, CDR1 is ENHRY and CDR2 SYGVKD. For the CDR3, the DNA is TGTGCCATCAGCGGGACAGGGGGCGGAAGCACTGAAGCTTTCTTT. It codes for CAISGTGGGSTEAFF.

This chain joins TRBV6-2 or TRBV6-3 and TRBJ1-1; TRBD1 might be the D (5 bases). The length of the CDR3 is 21 residues. CDR1 and CDR2 from the germline V gene are MNHEY and SVGEGT. V was shortened by 0 bases and J by 2 bases, with 28 bases between the two germline ends. The CDR3 region is CASSYSKPGGTGTLKNTEAFF. As DNA, the CDR3 is TGTGCCAGCAGTTACTCGAAGCCCGGGGGAACCGGGACGCTTAAAAACACTGAAGCTTTCTTT.

Only one count was recorded for this clone. The J gene is TRBJ2-1, the V gene TRBV7-2, with D possibly TRBD2 on 5 matching bases. Germline-derived CDR1 and CDR2 are SGHTA and FQGNSA. This CDR3 is 15 amino acids long. Trimming shortened V by 6 bases and J by 7 bases, and 19 bases separated the two germline ends. The CDR3 spells CASSHHAGLPNEQFF. DNA for the CDR3: TGTGCCAGCAGTCACCACGCAGGACTTCCAAATGAGCAGTTCTTC.

V is TRBV6-5 and J is TRBJ2-7; the match to TRBD1 covers 7 bases. The CDR3 length is 15 residues. V shed 5 bases, J shed 7 bases, and the junction held 14 bases outside the gene matches. Germline V gives CDR1 MNHEY, CDR2 SVGAGI. The CDR3 reads CASSTHLTGTGEQYF. As DNA, the CDR3 is TGTGCCAGCAGTACACACCTGACAGGGACGGGGGAGCAGTACTTC.

This clone has more than one count but fewer than ten. The J gene is TRBJ1-1, the V gene TRBV2, with 8 bases lining up with TRBD1. Germline-derived CDR1 and CDR2 are SNHLY and FYNNEI. J gave up 3 bases and V 7 bases, and 4 bases lay outside the gene matches. The CDR3 consists of 13 residues. DNA for the CDR3: TGTGCCAGCATTACGGACAGGGACACTGAAGCTTTCTTT. Translated, it gives CASITDRDTEAFF.

V usage is TRBV28 and J usage is TRBJ1-2; maybe TRBD1 (6 bases). The CDR3 spans 13 residues. Trimming pared 2 bases from V and 6 bases from J, leaving 10 bases between. CDR1 MDHEN and CDR2 SYDVKM come from the germline V gene. The CDR3 sequence: CASSLQGLDGYTF. In DNA form, the CDR3 reads TGTGCCAGCAGTTTACAGGGGCTTGATGGCTACACCTTC.

This chain uses TRBV3-1 (or the pseudogene TRBV3-2) with TRBJ1-5; D is unclear. The CDR3 spans 15 residues. Trimming stripped 1 base from V and 5 bases from J, with 12 bases between. Germline lookup yields CDR1 LGHDT and CDR2 YNNKEL (reference sequence). The CDR3 sequence: CASSQGPVRDQPQHF. Written as DNA, the CDR3 is TGTGCCAGCAGCCAAGGACCCGTCCGGGATCAGCCCCAGCATTTT.

In this sample, this clone turned up a few times. This sequence joins TRBV7-9 and TRBJ1-2; D remains unclear. The germline V gene has CDR1 SEHNR and CDR2 FQNEAQ (reference sequence). The CDR3 covers 14 residues. V was clipped by 1 base and J by 7 bases, with 13 bases between them. Here the CDR3 DNA reads TGTGCCAGCAGCTTAGAAGGGCGGGAGCGTGGCTACACCTTC. Translated, it gives CASSLEGRERGYTF.

The chain carries TRBV28 and TRBJ1-4; no reliable D call. Germline V CDR1 and CDR2: MDHEN, SYDVKM. The CDR3 has 12 residues. V shed 8 bases and J shed 6 bases, with 10 bases lying between them. Here the CDR3 reads CASRGEHEKLFF. The CDR3 nucleotides read TGTGCCAGCCGTGGAGAGCATGAAAAACTGTTTTTT.

The rearrangement joins TRBV24-1 to TRBJ2-3; a possible D gene is TRBD1 (6 bases). Per germline, CDR1 KGHDR and CDR2 SFDVKD. With 10 bases removed from V and 0 bases from J, the gap between germline ends came to 10 bases. The CDR3 loop spans 13 amino acids. For the CDR3, the DNA is TGTGCCACTTGCCAGGGGAGCACAGATACGCAGTATTTT. It codes for CATCQGSTDTQYF.

CDR3 sequence reads: CASSRKGNSPLHF. In DNA form, the CDR3 reads TGTGCCAGCAGCCGAAAGGGGAATTCACCCCTCCACTTT. The chain links TRBV12-3 or TRBV12-4 to TRBJ1-6; TRBD1 might be the D (5 bases). Deletions cut 6 bases from V and 7 bases from J, with 10 bases between. The CDR3 extends over 13 amino acids.

The rearrangement joins TRBV11-2 to TRBJ1-1; unclear D gene. This CDR3 spans 14 amino acids. CDR1 is SGHAT and CDR2 is FQNNGV in the germline V gene. The V and J ends lost 1 base and 5 bases respectively, with 11 bases between them. CDR3 residues: CASSLGARWTEAFF. The CDR3 DNA sequence: TGTGCCAGCAGCTTAGGTGCCCGGTGGACTGAAGCTTTCTTT.

V usage is TRBV5-4 and J usage is TRBJ2-7; a weak D match, TRBD2 (6 bases). The CDR3 is made up of 13 amino acids. V gave up 6 bases and J gave up 4 bases, with 14 bases separating them. Germline assignment: CDR1 SGHNT and CDR2 YYREEE (reference sequence). As DNA, the CDR3 is TGTGCCAGCAACAAGGTCGGAGGGTACGAGCAGTACTTC. Translating it yields CASNKVGGYEQYF.

The chain recombines TRBV5-6 with TRBJ1-1; D call uncertain. V was shortened by 4 bases and J by 1 base, with 8 bases between the two germline ends. The CDR3 has 13 amino acids. The V gene's germline CDR1 is SGHDT and CDR2 YYEEEE. Here the CDR3 reads CASSLAGNTEAFF. CDR3 coding DNA: TGTGCCAGCAGCCTAGCGGGGAACACTGAAGCTTTCTTT.

The chain recombines TRBV7-8 with TRBJ2-7; possible D gene TRBD2, 6 bases. The germline gives CDR1 SGHVS, CDR2 FQNEAQ. Deletions cut 1 base from V and 2 bases from J, with 21 bases between. CDR3 length: 18 residues. The chain's CDR3 is CASSLGPISRWEAYEQYF. The CDR3 nucleotides are TGTGCCAGCAGCTTAGGTCCGATCAGTAGGTGGGAGGCCTACGAGCAGTACTTC.

The chain is built from TRBV5-6 and TRBJ2-5; 7 bases match TRBD1. The J segment lost 5 bases and the V segment lost 4 bases, leaving 5 bases of the junction unmatched. The CDR3 sequence is 13 residues long. Germline V lookup: CDR1 SGHDT, CDR2 YYEEEE. CDR3 bases: TGTGCCAGCAGCACGACAGGGATGGAGACCCAGTACTTC. It is translated as CASSTTGMETQYF.

The genes are TRBV5-1 and TRBJ2-5; possibly TRBD2 for D (6 bases). V lost 0 bases to trimming and J lost 3 bases, with 9 bases between them. Germline-derived CDR1 and CDR2 are SGHRS and YFSETQ. The CDR3 is made up of 14 amino acids. The CDR3 sequence is CASSLVRGKETQYF. CDR3 coding DNA: TGCGCCAGCAGCTTGGTCCGCGGGAAAGAGACCCAGTACTTC.

The chain is built from TRBV7-8 and TRBJ2-3, with D hard to call. Trimming removed 4 bases from V and 3 bases from J, with 11 bases in between. The CDR3 is made up of 14 amino acids. Per germline, CDR1 SGHVS and CDR2 FQNEAQ. In nucleotides, the CDR3 is TGTGCCAGCAGCTCCGGAGACGCAACAGATACGCAGTATTTT. Amino acid sequence: CASSSGDATDTQYF.

The CDR3 coding sequence is TGTGCCAGTAGGGAACGGACATTTTCTAGCTACACCTTC. It is translated as CASRERTFSSYTF. The chain has TRBV19 and TRBJ1-2; D might be TRBD1 (5 bases). Germline V CDR1 and CDR2: LNHDA, SQIVND (reference sequence). The CDR3 has 13 residues. V was cut by 6 bases and J by 9 bases, with 17 bases left in between.

The chain carries TRBV5-4 and TRBJ1-2, with 11 bases aligning to TRBD1. This CDR3 comprises 16 residues. The junction had 11 bases not matched to a gene; V was cut back by 4 bases and J by 6 bases. The germline V gene encodes CDR1 SGHNT and CDR2 YYREEE (reference sequence). CDR3 sequence (DNA): TGTGCCAGCAGCCCTAGGACAGGGGGCGATCTTAATGGCTACACCTTC. This translates into CASSPRTGGDLNGYTF.

The rearrangement joins TRBV5-6 to TRBJ2-3, with 12 bases identical to TRBD2. Germline assignment: CDR1 SGHDT and CDR2 YYEEEE. The CDR3 consists of 15 residues. Losses at the gene ends were 2 bases for V and 5 bases for J; bases not matched to a gene: 3. CDR3 sequence: CASSFGLAGLDTQYF. The CDR3, as DNA: TGTGCCAGCAGCTTCGGACTAGCGGGACTAGATACGCAGTATTTT.

In this sample, this clone turned up once. The chain couples TRBV28 to TRBJ1-2, with unresolved D. This CDR3 comprises 13 residues. Trimming pared 6 bases from V and 4 bases from J, leaving 12 bases between. Germline V CDR1 and CDR2: MDHEN, SYDVKM. The CDR3 reads CASSPGETYGYTF. CDR3 nucleotide sequence: TGTGCCAGCAGCCCGGGAGAGACCTATGGCTACACCTTC.

The genes are TRBV4-2 and TRBJ1-1; 9 bases line up with TRBD1. CDR3 length equals 17 residues. With 1 base clipped from V and 4 bases from J, the junction kept 10 bases outside the gene matches. Germline CDR1 LGHNA, CDR2 YNFKEQ. The CDR3 coding sequence is TGTGCCAGCAGCCAAGTAGCCCTGGGACAGGGTTCCACTGAAGCTTTCTTT. It codes for CASSQVALGQGSTEAFF.

V is TRBV28 and J is TRBJ1-1; D is undetermined. V was shortened by 3 bases and J by 4 bases, with 12 bases between the two germline ends. Per germline, CDR1 MDHEN and CDR2 SYDVKM. CDR3 length: 14 amino acids. The CDR3 coding sequence is TGTGCCAGCAGTTTCGGCCGGAGGTCCACTGAAGCTTTCTTT. Amino acid sequence: CASSFGRRSTEAFF.

The chain is built from TRBV24-1 and TRBJ2-1, with 10 bases identical to TRBD1. The J segment lost 6 bases and the V segment lost 6 bases, leaving 7 bases of the junction unmatched. This CDR3 is built from 15 residues. The germline V gene has CDR1 KGHDR and CDR2 SFDVKD. The CDR3, as DNA: TGTGCCACCAGTTGGGGACAGGGGTTAGGCAATGAGCAGTTCTTC. Translation: CATSWGQGLGNEQFF.

The rearrangement joins TRBV30 to TRBJ2-5; the D gene is possibly TRBD2 (6 bases). From germline, CDR1 is GTSNPN and CDR2 SVGIG (reference sequence). V was trimmed by 2 bases and J by 5 bases, leaving 12 bases between them. The CDR3 has 13 residues. CDR3 bases: TGTGCCTGGAGTTATGTAGGGAGGGAGACCCAGTACTTC. It yields the protein CAWSYVGRETQYF.